A single T cell receptor beta chain is shown here with its context. Antigen specificity is unknown. The junction differs from germline at one of its ends, possibly a read error. This sample is drawn from a study of tumor and adjacent non-tumor tissue in lung cancer. Study at large: There were fewer than 15 adenocarcinoma, a couple of squamous cell carcinoma and 1 small cell lung cancer cases. Samples averaged approximately 3.9 million productive TCRbeta reads each.

Germline V gene sequence: CDR1 SEHNR, CDR2 FQNEAQ (reference sequence). This CDR3 has 15 amino acids. The library came from three nested PCR rounds adapted from ARM-PCR protocols. Each CDR3 protein is one row after TCRdb ran MiXCR on the multiplex PCR reads. This table holds approximately 71,000 distinct CDR3 sequences, roughly 56% found once. No cell sorting was done before RNA was extracted from the tissue. Study findings and constraints: Normal lung showed higher cumulative top 100 clone frequency than tumor.

The receptor's source is a man aged 45 to 65 with non-small cell lung cancer. V is TRBV7-9 and J is TRBJ1-2; a weak D match, TRBD1 (6 bases). The sequenced material came from lung tumor tissue. CDR3 nucleotide sequence: TGCGCCAGCAGCTTAGCGGACAGACGTAACTATGGCTACACCTTC. Translation gives CASSLADRRNYGYTF.